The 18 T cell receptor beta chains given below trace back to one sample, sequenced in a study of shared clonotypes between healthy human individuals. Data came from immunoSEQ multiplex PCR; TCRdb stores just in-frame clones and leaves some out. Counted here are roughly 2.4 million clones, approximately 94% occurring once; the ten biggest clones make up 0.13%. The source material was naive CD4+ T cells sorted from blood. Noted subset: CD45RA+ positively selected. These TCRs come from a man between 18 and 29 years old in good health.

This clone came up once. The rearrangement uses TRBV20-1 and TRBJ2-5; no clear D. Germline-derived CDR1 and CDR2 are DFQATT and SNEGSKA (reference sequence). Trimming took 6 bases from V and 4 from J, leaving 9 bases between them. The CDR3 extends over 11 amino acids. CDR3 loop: CSADARETQYF. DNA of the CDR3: TGCAGTGCCGACGCTCGAGAGACCCAGTACTTC.

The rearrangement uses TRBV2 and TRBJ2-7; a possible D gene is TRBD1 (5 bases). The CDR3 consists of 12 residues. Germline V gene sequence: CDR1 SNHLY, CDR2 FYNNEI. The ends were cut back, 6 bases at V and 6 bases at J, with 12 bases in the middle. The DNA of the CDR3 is TGTGCCAGCAGAGTAGGGGCACTCGAGCAGTACTTC. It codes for CASRVGALEQYF. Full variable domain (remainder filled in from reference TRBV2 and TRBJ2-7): EPEVTQTPSHQVTQMGQEVILRCVPISNHLYFYWYRQILGQKVEFLVSFYNNEISEKSEIFDDQFSVERPDGSNFTLKIRSTKLEDSAMYFCASRVGALEQYFGPGTRLTVT.

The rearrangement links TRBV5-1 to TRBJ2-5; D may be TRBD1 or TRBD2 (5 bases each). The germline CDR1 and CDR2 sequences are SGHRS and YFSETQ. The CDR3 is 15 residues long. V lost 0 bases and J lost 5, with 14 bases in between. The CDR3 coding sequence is TGCGCCAGCAGCTTGGGTGTCGGCAGGGAGGAGACCCAGTACTTC. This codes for CASSLGVGREETQYF.

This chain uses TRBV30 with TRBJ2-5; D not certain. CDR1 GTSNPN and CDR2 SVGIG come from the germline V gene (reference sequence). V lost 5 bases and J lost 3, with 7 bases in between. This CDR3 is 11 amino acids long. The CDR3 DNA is TGTGCCTGGGCCCCTAAAGAGACCCAGTACTTC. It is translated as CAWAPKETQYF.

DNA for the CDR3: TGTGCCAGCAGCCCGACCCTGGACCAGCCCCAGCATTTT. It specifies CASSPTLDQPQHF. The chain links TRBV6-5 to TRBJ1-5; D call uncertain. The CDR3 sequence is 13 residues long. Per germline, CDR1 MNHEY and CDR2 SVGAGI. Trimming removed 6 bases at V and 7 bases at J, with 13 bases between.

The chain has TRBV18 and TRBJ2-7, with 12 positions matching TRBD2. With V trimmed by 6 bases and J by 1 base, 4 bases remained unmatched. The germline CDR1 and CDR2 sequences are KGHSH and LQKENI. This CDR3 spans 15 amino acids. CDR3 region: CASSVGLAGSYEQYF. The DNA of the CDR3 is TGTGCCAGCTCGGTAGGACTAGCGGGGTCCTACGAGCAGTACTTC.

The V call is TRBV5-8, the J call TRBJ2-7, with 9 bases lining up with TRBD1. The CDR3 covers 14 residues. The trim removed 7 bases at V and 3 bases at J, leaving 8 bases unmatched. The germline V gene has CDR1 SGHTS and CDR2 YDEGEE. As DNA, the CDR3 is TGTGCCAGCGGGAAACAGACAGGGGGCTACGAGCAGTACTTC. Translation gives CASGKQTGGYEQYF.

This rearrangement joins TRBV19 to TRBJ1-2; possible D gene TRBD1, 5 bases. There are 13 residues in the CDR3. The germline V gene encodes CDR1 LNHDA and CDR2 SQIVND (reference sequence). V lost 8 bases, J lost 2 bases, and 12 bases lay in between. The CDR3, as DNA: TGTGCCAGTGGCAGGCCAGGGAACTATGGCTACACCTTC. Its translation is CASGRPGNYGYTF.

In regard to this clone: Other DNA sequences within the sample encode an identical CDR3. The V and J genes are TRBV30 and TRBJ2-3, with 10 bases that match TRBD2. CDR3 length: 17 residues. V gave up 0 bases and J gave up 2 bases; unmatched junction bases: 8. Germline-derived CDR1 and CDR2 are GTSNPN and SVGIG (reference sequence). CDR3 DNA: TGTGCCTGGAGTGTACTCAGGACTAGCGGAAACACAGATACGCAGTATTTT. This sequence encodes CAWSVLRTSGNTDTQYF.

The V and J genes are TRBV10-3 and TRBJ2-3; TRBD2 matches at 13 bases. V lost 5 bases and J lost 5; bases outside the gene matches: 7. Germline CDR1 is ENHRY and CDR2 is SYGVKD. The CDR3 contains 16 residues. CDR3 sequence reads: CAISLGTSGVGDTQYF. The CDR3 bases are TGTGCCATCAGTTTAGGGACTAGCGGGGTGGGAGATACGCAGTATTTT.

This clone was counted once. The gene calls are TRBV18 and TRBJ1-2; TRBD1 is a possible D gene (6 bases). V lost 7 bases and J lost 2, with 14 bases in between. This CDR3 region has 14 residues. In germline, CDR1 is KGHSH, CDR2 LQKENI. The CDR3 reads CASYVGQGNYGYTF. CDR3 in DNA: TGTGCCAGCTACGTGGGTCAGGGGAACTATGGCTACACCTTC.

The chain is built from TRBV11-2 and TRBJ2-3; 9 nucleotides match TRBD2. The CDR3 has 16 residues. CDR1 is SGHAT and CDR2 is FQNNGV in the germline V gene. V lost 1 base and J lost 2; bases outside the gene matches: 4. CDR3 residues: CASSLGRGGVTDTQYF. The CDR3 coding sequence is TGTGCCAGCAGCTTAGGGCGGGGGGGAGTCACAGATACGCAGTATTTT.

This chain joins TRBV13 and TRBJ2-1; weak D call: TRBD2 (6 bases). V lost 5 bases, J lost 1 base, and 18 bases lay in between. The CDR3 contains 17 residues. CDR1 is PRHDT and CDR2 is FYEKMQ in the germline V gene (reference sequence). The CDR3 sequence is CASSPTLGGKSYNEQFF. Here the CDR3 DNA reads TGTGCCAGCAGCCCAACTTTAGGCGGGAAGTCCTACAATGAGCAGTTCTTC.

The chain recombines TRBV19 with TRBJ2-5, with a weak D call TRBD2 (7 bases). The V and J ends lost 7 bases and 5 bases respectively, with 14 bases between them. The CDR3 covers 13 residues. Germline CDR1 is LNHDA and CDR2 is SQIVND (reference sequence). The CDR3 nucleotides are TGTGCCAGTACCCCGGGGGGCAGGGAGACCCAGTACTTC. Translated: CASTPGGRETQYF. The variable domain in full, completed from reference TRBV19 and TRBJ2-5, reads DGGITQSPKYLFRKEGQNVTLSCEQNLNHDAMYWYRQDPGQGLRLIYYSQIVNDFQKGDIAEGYSVSREKKESFPLTVTSAQKNPTAFYLCASTPGGRETQYFGPGTRLLVL.

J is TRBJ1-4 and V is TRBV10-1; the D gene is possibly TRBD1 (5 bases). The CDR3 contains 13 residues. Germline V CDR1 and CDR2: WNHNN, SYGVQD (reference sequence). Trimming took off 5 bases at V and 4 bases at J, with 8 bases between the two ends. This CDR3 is CASSRDGNEKLFF. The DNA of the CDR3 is TGCGCCAGCAGTCGGGACGGTAATGAAAAACTGTTTTTT.

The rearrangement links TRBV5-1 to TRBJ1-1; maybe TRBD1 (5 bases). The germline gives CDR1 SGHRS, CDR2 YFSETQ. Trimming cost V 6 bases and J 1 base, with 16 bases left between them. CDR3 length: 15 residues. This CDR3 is CASKGDFLANTEAFF. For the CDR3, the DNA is TGCGCCAGCAAAGGGGATTTTTTGGCGAACACTGAAGCTTTCTTT. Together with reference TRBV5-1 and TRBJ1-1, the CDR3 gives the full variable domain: KAGVTQTPRYLIKTRGQQVTLSCSPISGHRSVSWYQQTPGQGLQFLFEYFSETQRNKGNFPGRFSGRQFSNSRSEMNVSTLELGDSALYLCASKGDFLANTEAFFGQGTRLTVV.

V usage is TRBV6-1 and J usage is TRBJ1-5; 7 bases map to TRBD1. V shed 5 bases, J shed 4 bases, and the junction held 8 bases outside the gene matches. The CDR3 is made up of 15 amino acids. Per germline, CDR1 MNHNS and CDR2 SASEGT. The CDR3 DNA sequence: TGTGCCAGCAGTCGCGGGACAGCTGGGAATCAGCCCCAGCATTTT. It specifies CASSRGTAGNQPQHF.

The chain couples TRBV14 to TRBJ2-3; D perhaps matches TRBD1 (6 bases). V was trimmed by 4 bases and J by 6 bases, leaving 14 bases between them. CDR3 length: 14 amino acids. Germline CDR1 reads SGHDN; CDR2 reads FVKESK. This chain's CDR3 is CASSPLQGSDTQYF. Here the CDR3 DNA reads TGTGCCAGCAGCCCATTACAGGGATCGGATACGCAGTATTTT.